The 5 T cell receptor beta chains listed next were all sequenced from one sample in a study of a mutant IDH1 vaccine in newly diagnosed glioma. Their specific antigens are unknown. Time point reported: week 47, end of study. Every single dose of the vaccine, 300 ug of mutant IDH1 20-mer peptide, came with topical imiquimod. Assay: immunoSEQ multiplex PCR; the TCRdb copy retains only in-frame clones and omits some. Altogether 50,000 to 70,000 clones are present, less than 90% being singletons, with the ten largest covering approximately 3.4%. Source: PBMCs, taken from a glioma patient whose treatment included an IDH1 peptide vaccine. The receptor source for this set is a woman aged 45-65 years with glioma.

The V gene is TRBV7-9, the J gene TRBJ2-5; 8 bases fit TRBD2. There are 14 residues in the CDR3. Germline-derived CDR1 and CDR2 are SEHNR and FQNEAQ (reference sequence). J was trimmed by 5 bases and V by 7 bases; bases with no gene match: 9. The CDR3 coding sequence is TGTGCCAGCATGAGGCGGGGGGCCGGTGAGACCCAGTACTTC. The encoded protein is CASMRRGAGETQYF.

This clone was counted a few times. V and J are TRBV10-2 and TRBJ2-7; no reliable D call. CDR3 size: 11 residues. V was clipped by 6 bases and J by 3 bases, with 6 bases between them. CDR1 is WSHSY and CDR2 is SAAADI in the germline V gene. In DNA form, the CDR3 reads TGCGCCAGCAGCGCTAGCTACGAGCAGTACTTC. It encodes CASSASYEQYF.

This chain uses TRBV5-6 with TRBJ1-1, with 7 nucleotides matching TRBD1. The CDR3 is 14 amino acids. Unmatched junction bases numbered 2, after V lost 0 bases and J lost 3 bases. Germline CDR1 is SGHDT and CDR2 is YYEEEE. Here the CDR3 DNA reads TGTGCCAGCAGCTTGGGGACAGGCTACACTGAAGCTTTCTTT. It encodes CASSLGTGYTEAFF.

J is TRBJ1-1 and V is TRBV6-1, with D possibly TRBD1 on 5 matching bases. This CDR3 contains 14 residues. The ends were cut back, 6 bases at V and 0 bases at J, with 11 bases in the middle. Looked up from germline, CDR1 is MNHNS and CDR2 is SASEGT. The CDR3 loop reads CASRFDRLNTEAFF. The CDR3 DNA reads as TGTGCCAGCAGATTTGACAGACTGAACACTGAAGCTTTCTTT.

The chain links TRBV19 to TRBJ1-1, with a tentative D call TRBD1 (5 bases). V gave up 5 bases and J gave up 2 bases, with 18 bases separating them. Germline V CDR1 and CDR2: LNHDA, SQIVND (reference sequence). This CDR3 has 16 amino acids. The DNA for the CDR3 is TGTGCCAGTAGTGCCGTCCTGGGACGGTTAAACACTGAAGCTTTCTTT. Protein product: CASSAVLGRLNTEAFF.